This T cell receptor beta chain was retrieved from a study of shared clonotypes between healthy human individuals. Trimming pared 1 base from V and 5 bases from J, leaving 18 bases between. The CDR3 spans 16 residues. Germline loops: CDR1 LGHNA, CDR2 YNFKEQ. CD45RO-negative CD8 cells positively selected for CCR7 made up the naive population, which excluded terminally differentiated effector memory CD45RA+ cells. In the original workflow: With immunoSEQ giving junction-only sequences and no quality scores, filtering differed. The protocol was immunoSEQ multiplex PCR, while the TCRdb copy is restricted to in-frame clones and leaves out a portion. V and J calls and clone size are given by that table; D and trimming were obtained from the DNA. Of approximately 2,000,000 clones in the sample, roughly 95% were seen once.

This receptor was identified in a man younger than 35 in good health. Some clones in this sample may be carry-over from other donors' samples. The V gene is TRBV4-2, the J gene TRBJ2-7; tentatively, D is TRBD2 (7 bases). The sample comprised naive CD8+ T cells from PBMCs. CDR3 region: CASSQVSGGFGDEQYF. The CDR3 nucleotides are TGTGCCAGCAGCCAAGTATCGGGGGGCTTTGGTGACGAGCAGTACTTC.